A single sample gave rise to the 22 T cell receptor beta chains below, sequenced in a study of PD-L1 blockade in urothelial cancer (dated by TCRdb to 2017 to 2019). The protocol used for the library was the immunoSEQ multiplex PCR assay. Here the immuneACCESS table is served through TCRdb, limited to in-frame sequences with V and J called. Missing clones are a known gap in these copies; in checked studies unresolved V genes cover under half, and the rest lacks a known reason. The sample data list some 29,000 clones, and 87% of these were observed just once. Roughly 3.1% of the sample is held by the ten biggest clonotypes. This material consisted of PBMCs, taken around atezolizumab (anti-PD-L1) treatment. The receptors originated from a man aged 50 to 59 with urothelial cancer.

The V call is TRBV5-1, the J call TRBJ2-7, with 9 nucleotides matching TRBD2. The V gene end was trimmed by 6 bases and the J gene end by 0 bases; junction bases not matched to a gene: 7. This CDR3 has 15 residues. Germline CDR1 reads SGHRS; CDR2 reads YFSETQ. CDR3 nucleotides: TGCGCCAGCACCTGGGGGACTAGCCGCTCCTACGAGCAGTACTTC. This codes for CASTWGTSRSYEQYF.

The chain is built from TRBV9 and TRBJ2-1; 9 nucleotides line up with TRBD2. The CDR3 runs 14 residues. Trimming removed 3 bases from V and 6 bases from J; junction bases left unmatched: 4. Per germline, CDR1 SGDLS and CDR2 YYNGEE. The DNA of the CDR3 is TGTGCCAGCAGCGAGACTAGCGGACTCAATGAGCAGTTCTTC. This gives the protein CASSETSGLNEQFF.

The V gene is TRBV29-1, the J gene TRBJ2-5, with TRBD1 matching 8 bases. Germline assignment: CDR1 SQVTM and CDR2 ANQGSEA. J gave up 5 bases and V 8 bases, and 13 bases lay outside the gene matches. The CDR3 runs 14 residues. CDR3 DNA sequence: TGCAGCACTTTAAAGGACAGGGCCTGGGAGACCCAGTACTTC. It codes for CSTLKDRAWETQYF.

The rearrangement links TRBV11-3 to TRBJ2-2; D gene unclear. The germline CDR1 and CDR2 sequences are SGHNT and YENEEA. The CDR3 is 16 amino acids. Between the trimmed V and J ends, which lost 5 bases and 2 bases, there was a span of 15 bases. The DNA of the CDR3 is TGTGCCAGCAGCCGCGCGACGGGTGGAAACACCGGGGAGCTGTTTTTT. It specifies CASSRATGGNTGELFF.

The chain recombines TRBV27 with TRBJ2-7; the D gene is possibly TRBD1 (5 bases). The CDR3 is 18 residues long. Deletions cut 3 bases from V and 2 bases from J, with 23 bases between. Per germline, CDR1 MNHEY and CDR2 SMNVEV (reference sequence). CDR3 protein: CASSFQASGRVFTYEQYF. The CDR3 nucleotides are TGTGCCAGCAGTTTCCAGGCATCGGGCAGGGTGTTCACCTACGAGCAGTACTTC.

The J gene is TRBJ2-5, the V gene TRBV28, with D perhaps matching TRBD1 (6 bases). Trimming stripped 2 bases from V and 4 bases from J, with 17 bases between. Germline CDR1 is MDHEN and CDR2 is SYDVKM. The CDR3 extends over 16 amino acids. The DNA for the CDR3 is TGTGCCAGCAGTTTAGCAGGGGCCCCAACGGGAGAGACCCAGTACTTC. This gives the protein CASSLAGAPTGETQYF.

The rearrangement joins TRBV5-1 to TRBJ2-5, with 7 bases fitting TRBD1. Germline trimming cut 0 bases from V and 1 base from J; bases unmatched to any gene: 3. The V gene's germline CDR1 is SGHRS and CDR2 YFSETQ. The CDR3 extends over 15 amino acids. CDR3 nucleotides: TGCGCCAGCAGCTTGGGACAGGGCCCCCAAGAGACCCAGTACTTC. Its protein is CASSLGQGPQETQYF.

This clone was counted once. The gene calls are TRBV14 and TRBJ1-3; TRBD1 is a possible D gene (5 bases). Looked up from germline, CDR1 is SGHDN and CDR2 is FVKESK. CDR3 size: 14 residues. Trimming removed 2 bases from V and 4 bases from J, with 9 bases in between. The CDR3 reads CASSQQGSGNTIYF. CDR3 nucleotide sequence: TGTGCCAGCAGCCAACAGGGTTCCGGAAACACCATATATTTT.

The chain links TRBV6-5 to TRBJ2-5, with D hard to call. The CDR3 spans 13 residues. Germline lookup yields CDR1 MNHEY and CDR2 SVGAGI. Deletions cut 6 bases from V and 4 bases from J, with 12 bases between. Written as DNA, the CDR3 is TGTGCCAGCAGCTCCTATGCTTCAGAGACCCAGTACTTC. Its translation: CASSSYASETQYF.

V usage is TRBV6-5 and J usage is TRBJ2-3; 7 bases are a match to TRBD1. This CDR3 has 14 amino acids. J lost 8 bases, V lost 4 bases, and 9 bases had no gene match. Germline V gene lookup returns CDR1 MNHEY and CDR2 SVGAGI. DNA of the CDR3: TGTGCCAGCAGTTCCCTCGGGACAGAGATTACGCAGTATTTT. Translation gives CASSSLGTEITQYF.

This chain connects TRBV6-5 to TRBJ1-5; D gene unclear. The V and J ends lost 0 bases and 7 bases respectively, with 10 bases between them. Germline V CDR1 and CDR2: MNHEY, SVGAGI. The length of the CDR3 is 14 residues. The CDR3: CASSYSEEVQPQHF. The CDR3 DNA reads as TGTGCCAGCAGTTACTCCGAGGAGGTACAGCCCCAGCATTTT.

This rearrangement joins TRBV19 to TRBJ2-5; 13 bases map to TRBD2. CDR1 and CDR2 from the germline V gene are LNHDA and SQIVND (reference sequence). The CDR3 extends over 17 amino acids. V was clipped by 5 bases and J by 0 bases; unmatched bases: 6. DNA for the CDR3: TGTGCCAGTAGTCCCAGGGGACTAGCGGGACACCAAGAGACCCAGTACTTC. It specifies CASSPRGLAGHQETQYF.

V and J are TRBV29-1 and TRBJ2-7, with D maybe TRBD1 (6 bases). Trimming shortened V by 4 bases and J by 4 bases, and 8 bases separated the two germline ends. The CDR3 runs 11 residues. Germline CDR1 reads SQVTM; CDR2 reads ANQGSEA. Written as DNA, the CDR3 is TGCAGCGTTGGGGACAAGTACGAGCAGTACTTC. It translates to CSVGDKYEQYF.

V gene TRBV19 combines with J gene TRBJ2-2; the D is unclear. The CDR3 is 14 residues long. Germline V lookup: CDR1 LNHDA, CDR2 SQIVND (reference sequence). V was pared by 7 bases and J by 4 bases, with 13 bases between. The CDR3 reads CASNSWAATGELFF. The DNA of the CDR3 is TGTGCCAGTAACTCATGGGCTGCCACCGGGGAGCTGTTTTTT.

The chain carries TRBV29-1 and TRBJ2-1, with D maybe TRBD2 (5 bases). Trimming removed 6 bases at V and 2 bases at J, with 14 bases between. CDR3 length: 14 amino acids. Germline V gives CDR1 SQVTM, CDR2 ANQGSEA. Here the CDR3 reads CSVGRVLTYNEQFF. The CDR3 DNA follows: TGCAGCGTCGGGCGGGTCCTAACCTACAATGAGCAGTTCTTC.

This clone occurred once. The chain combines TRBV19 with TRBJ1-5; 10 nucleotides match TRBD1. The trim removed 7 bases at V and 4 bases at J, leaving 4 bases unmatched. The germline V gene has CDR1 LNHDA and CDR2 SQIVND (reference sequence). The CDR3 is made up of 14 amino acids. CDR3: CASTRTGGNQPQHF. The CDR3 nucleotides read TGTGCCAGTACCCGGACAGGGGGAAATCAGCCCCAGCATTTT.

V usage is TRBV14 and J usage is TRBJ1-2, with D possibly being TRBD1 (6 bases). The CDR3 runs 13 residues. V lost 0 bases to trimming and J lost 12 bases, with 14 bases between them. In germline, CDR1 is SGHDN, CDR2 FVKESK. The DNA of the CDR3 is TGTGCCAGCAGCCAAGACACCAACACAGGGAACACCTTC. This gives the protein CASSQDTNTGNTF.

The genes are TRBV5-1 and TRBJ2-3; 11 nucleotides line up with TRBD2. The CDR3 has 16 residues. V was pared by 2 bases and J by 3 bases, with 5 bases of the junction left unmatched. Germline loops: CDR1 SGHRS, CDR2 YFSETQ. CDR3 nucleotide sequence: TGCGCCAGCAGCTTTACTAGCGGGAGATCAACAGATACGCAGTATTTT. Translation: CASSFTSGRSTDTQYF.

The chain recombines TRBV7-9 with TRBJ1-4; tentative D call: TRBD1 (5 bases). V was clipped by 5 bases and J by 0 bases, with 19 bases between them. The length of the CDR3 is 18 residues. CDR1 and CDR2 from the germline V gene are SEHNR and FQNEAQ (reference sequence). The CDR3, as DNA: TGTGCCAGCAGCCCCCGTCGGGAGACAGCGACAACTAATGAAAAACTGTTTTTT. Translated: CASSPRRETATTNEKLFF.

V usage is TRBV7-7 and J usage is TRBJ2-7; 7 positions agree with TRBD2. Germline lookup yields CDR1 SSHAT and CDR2 FNYEAQ (reference sequence). The CDR3 totals 18 residues. Trimming cost V 4 bases and J 1 base; bases outside gene matches: 16. The CDR3 DNA reads as TGTGCCAGCAGCTCGAAGCCGGGACTACCTAAGGCATCCTACGAGCAGTACTTC. Translated: CASSSKPGLPKASYEQYF.

The V call is TRBV20-1, the J call TRBJ2-7; weak D call: TRBD1 (5 bases). This CDR3 region has 11 residues. The germline V gene has CDR1 DFQATT and CDR2 SNEGSKA (reference sequence). Trimming shortened V by 7 bases and J by 0 bases, and 7 bases separated the two germline ends. CDR3 protein: CSGGYSYEQYF. The CDR3 DNA reads as TGCAGTGGGGGCTACTCCTACGAGCAGTACTTC.

This sequence joins TRBV5-1 and TRBJ2-7; D is undetermined. Germline lookup yields CDR1 SGHRS and CDR2 YFSETQ. The CDR3 has 14 residues. Trimming took off 4 bases at V and 3 bases at J, with 14 bases between the two ends. Here the CDR3 reads CASSPNQPHYEQYF. CDR3 nucleotides: TGCGCCAGCAGCCCTAACCAACCCCACTACGAGCAGTACTTC.